This T cell receptor (beta chain) came from a study of cytomegalovirus exposure and HLA in healthy donors (dated 2017 in TCRdb). Context from the whole study: In an earlier analysis of under 750 of the donors, approximately 300 Gb of sequence data and approximately 100 million unique TCR beta sequences from about 179 million T cells were reported. A separate validation cohort of roughly 110 different subjects was used in addition to the roughly 620-subject first cohort. The study used immunosequencing to profile the T cell repertoires of approximately 650 subjects and linked those repertoires to cytomegalovirus serostatus. Rather than drawing on any new phenotypic data, the later analysis identified candidate immune exposures from TCR beta sequences and the way those sequences occurred across donors. Of the 300 to 450 genotyped donors, less than 85% were placed in the genetic ancestry cluster associated with self-reported Caucasian donors. Approximately 330 gigabases of sequencing data and around 88 million unique TCR sequences made up an early release that covered several hundred HLA-typed donors. All discovery cohort repertoires had been generated on a single sequencing platform. An earlier analysis of a few hundred of the donors applied high-throughput TCR beta sequencing to assess whether each TCR beta V gene segment acted as functional or pseudogenic. Donor age, sex, ethnicity and CMV serostatus were compiled alongside the repertoire data. The study aimed to test whether signatures of past pathogen exposure could be identified by cataloging public T cell receptors. Typing coverage varied by locus: about 629-640 donors for A, B, C, DRB1 and DQB1; around 560 for DQA1; 606 for DPA1; roughly 470 for DPB1. Across approximately 400 genotyped donors of the cohort, an average of 235,054 unique TCR beta nucleotide sequences per donor were sequenced, and approximately 17% of those sequences were non-productive. The study combined high-throughput TCR immunosequencing, statistical association of individual TCRs with disease status, and machine learning to predict cytomegalovirus infection status. In a later genetic analysis, genome-wide SNP genotypes for about three fifths of the 666 donors were used, and that subset was treated as a discovery cohort. To study patterns of TCR occurrence, a later analysis re-analyzed previously published TCR beta repertoires from 700 or so donors and added high-resolution HLA genotyping. Roughly five DR-DQ haplotypes were treated as single units for association and clustering because of strong linkage in the cohort. HLA typing covered class I and class II loci at four-digit resolution.

The cohort consisted of 650 to 850 healthy bone marrow donors. All cohort members were sampled while nominally healthy, although unrecorded immune exposures were likely present. The donor was CMV seropositive and belonged to the group of 250 to 350 seropositive cohort members. A peripheral blood sample was provided by each donor, and peripheral blood mononuclear cells were used for TCR beta sequencing. The Qiagen DNeasy Blood Extraction Kit was used to extract genomic DNA from the blood cell samples. The library was made by the immunoSEQ multiplex PCR assay. For the multiplex PCR, a mixture combining 60 forward primers for TCR Vbeta segments and 13 reverse primers for TCR Jbeta segments was used. The CDR3 region of rearranged TCR beta genes was amplified from genomic DNA with a multiplex PCR assay. On the Illumina HiSeq System, the amplified TCR beta libraries were sequenced as 87-base-pair reads. In the paper's pipeline: Across the 500 to 850 repertoires, a later analysis counted approximately 83 million unique TCR beta chains, some 11 million of which were shared by at least two donors. To remove PCR and sequencing errors, raw reads were error-corrected and collapsed into unique sequences using a nearest-neighbor algorithm that merged closely related sequences. CDR3 sequences were aligned to IMGT reference sequences to assign V, D and J gene segments. For a sequence to be retained, a match of at least six nucleotides to both a V gene segment and a J gene segment was required. Rearrangements were classified as productive when the CDR3 lacked stop codons and remained in frame with V and J, and all other rearrangements were classified as non-productive. Following IMGT convention, CDR3 was defined as the stretch from the second conserved V-encoded cysteine to the conserved J-encoded phenylalanine. Sequences without an unambiguous match to a single V gene segment were excluded from the earlier analysis of almost 600 of the donors. An earlier analysis of some 610 of the donors called V segments functional above 56.7% productive rearrangements and segregating when the between-donor standard deviation exceeded 5%. A statistical classification framework was built for diagnosing cytomegalovirus status from the catalog of TCR beta chain sequences. V and J gene assignment, in a later analysis, came from comparing TCR nucleotide sequences with IMGT/GENE-DB human TR gene sequences. A later analysis assigned CDR3 sequences and most-parsimonious VDJ recombination scenarios with the TCRdist pipeline. In a later analysis, each TCR beta chain was defined by its CDR3 amino acid sequence together with its V-gene family, and reads lacking a unique V-gene family were excluded. As a way to deal with suspected cross-contamination and a sequencing artifact, a later analysis dropped nearly 600 nucleotide sequences that were highly shared and had low generation probability. A later analysis calculated a clonal expansion index for each public chain from normalized within-repertoire ranks of inferred template counts. In a later analysis, generation probabilities were computed with a VDJ recombination model fitted to out-of-frame rearrangements, and the resulting probabilities were checked against IGoR. In a later analysis, hypergeometric tests were used to score TCR-TCR, TCR-HLA and TCR-CMV co-occurrence, with a repertoire-size bias correction applied to TCR pairs. To estimate false discovery rates, a later analysis permuted the HLA or CMV assignments 20 times. A later analysis grouped co-occurring TCRs with DBSCAN, adding TCRdist sequence similarity when clustering within HLA-allele-positive subsets. Repertoires with fewer than 30,000 or more than 120,000 public chains, plus five repertoires with anomalous nucleotide sharing, were excluded from co-occurrence clustering. What TCRdb holds here is the immuneACCESS table cut down to in-frame rearrangements. Part of the clones is not present; checked against another copy, under half of the missing clones reflect an unresolved V gene, and the others are unexplained. D and trimming come from the DNA, and the V and J calls and clone size come from that table. This sample gives 100,000 to 150,000 clones in total; roughly four fifths of them show up just once. The leading ten clones occupy almost 6% of the sample.

The germline V gene provides CDR1 MNHEY and CDR2 SVGAGI. The CDR3 contains 15 residues, cysteine and phenylalanine counted. Only the CDR3 DNA is retained, 45 bases long and in frame from the first base. The junction carries 14 bases between V and J, which are trimmed by 3 bases and 6 bases respectively. A remark on this clone: Its recognized antigen is unknown. The record has no base qualities; no much larger clone is one base away.

Paper-wide results and their limitations: Cytomegalovirus status was reported to be diagnosed by the classifier with high specificity and sensitivity in both the original and validation cohorts. A later analysis found that most CMV-associated TCR beta chains appeared HLA-restricted, with HLA associations seemingly driven largely by CMV exposure. The study listed 150 to 200 TCR beta chains as associated with cytomegalovirus. According to a later analysis, parvovirus B19, influenza, CMV and Epstein-Barr virus appeared linked to several top co-occurrence clusters. In vitro tests confirmed that a few of the cytomegalovirus-associated TCR beta chains recognize cytomegalovirus antigens. Some IMGT-functional V segments, including TRBV6-2 and TRBV6-3, could not be told apart with the 87-base-pair reads, so those segments were excluded. A later analysis associated 15,000 or so TCR beta sequences with specific HLA alleles at a false discovery rate of 0.05. Immune exposure information for the cohort was limited to CMV serostatus. A further reported finding was that TCR beta sequences accurately predicted the HLA-A and HLA-B alleles for most subjects in the first cohort. Roughly uniform sequencing depth across donors was assumed in presence/absence analyses, although this assumption may not hold. Linkage disequilibrium might explain the correlated functional status among segregating V segments, but an unknown experimental factor could not be excluded. It was suggested by the authors that the approach could potentially be generalized to other disease states and immunological phenotypes. Most TCR sequences were observed very rarely across donors, whereas some public TCRs were present in many individuals. Because HLA typing was unavailable for some donors at each locus, only the typed subset was used in association tests. An association between a missense DCLRE1C variant and V-gene and J-gene trimming of TCR beta chains was found in a later genetic analysis and replicated in an independent cohort. Compared with equally common non-associated chains, HLA-associated TCR beta chains in a later analysis were more clonally expanded and had lower generation probabilities. Because counts were too low, about 17 rarely observed V segments, including chromosome 9 orphons, were excluded from the earlier analysis of several hundred of the donors. A group of highly shared sequence variants was considered likely to be a technical artifact of the sequencing pipeline. In a later genetic analysis, fewer N-insertions in productive TCRs were reported among donors in an Asian-associated ancestry cluster than the approximately 630-donor mean. In an earlier analysis of some 500 of the donors, most TCR beta V segments appeared in productive rearrangements about 87% or about 30% of the time, broadly matching IMGT annotations. This cohort had only TCR beta chains sequenced, and the lack of alpha or paired-chain data limited which features could be detected. Strong co-occurrence of HLA alleles, especially DR and DQ, made assigning TCR associations to individual alleles difficult. In a later analysis, the rate of TCR association differed among HLA loci, with DRB1 alleles having the most associated TCRs and HLA-C alleles having the fewest.

The V gene is TRBV6-5 and the J gene is TRBJ1-4, with the D gene uncertain. The sample comprised PBMCs. The clonotype comes from a woman aged 40 to 49 in good health and CMV-seropositive. The DNA sequence is given as TGTGCCAGCAGTTATTACGGGCGGGTGGATGAAAAACTGTTTTTT. This encodes CASSYYGRVDEKLFF.